These 2 T cell receptor beta chains were sequenced from one sample in a study of blood T cell repertoires in COVID-19. Only in-frame clones appear in the TCRdb table, and some are missing; sequencing was by immunoSEQ multiplex PCR. The sample has a few hundred thousand clones, around 87% seen once. Sequencing was performed on PBMCs or T cells enriched from blood (not recorded which). The receptors stem from a man aged 35 to 55 in a cohort exposed to, infected with or recovered from COVID-19 (not recorded which).

To note about this clone: Other DNA sequences from this sample encode an identical CDR3 as well. The chain couples TRBV28 to TRBJ1-5; maybe TRBD1 (5 bases). Trimming removed 3 bases from V and 4 bases from J, with 13 bases in between. The length of the CDR3 is 15 residues. Per the germline V gene, CDR1 is MDHEN and CDR2 is SYDVKM. The CDR3 loop reads CASSFPGGGNQPQHF. The CDR3 DNA follows: TGTGCCAGCAGTTTTCCCGGGGGGGGGAATCAGCCCCAGCATTTT.

The V and J genes are TRBV19 and TRBJ2-1, with D possibly TRBD1 on 5 matching bases. Germline loops: CDR1 LNHDA, CDR2 SQIVND (reference sequence). V was clipped by 5 bases and J by 5 bases, with 16 bases between them. CDR3 length: 15 residues. CDR3 sequence reads: CASSSGQTINNEQFF. For the CDR3, the DNA is TGTGCCAGTAGTTCAGGGCAGACAATCAACAATGAGCAGTTCTTC.